This T cell receptor beta chain was recovered during a study of human T cells and chemical hapten exposure. Notes on the study in general: Given that the donors had alopecia, their immune response may differ from that seen in healthy people.

Indicated time point: patch test 2, 6 weeks after DPC sensitization. Regarding treatment: therapeutic diphenylcyclopropenone sensitization with weekly scalp DPC. This clonotype was counted at least ten times. Its matching antigen is unknown. TCRdb fed the RACE reads into MiXCR, producing one record per CDR3 protein. The sample has tens of thousands of distinct CDR3 sequences, around 9.6% seen once. Trimming cost V 4 bases and J 4 bases; bases outside gene matches: 13. The CDR3 runs to 15 residues. Germline assignment: CDR1 DFQATT and CDR2 SNEGSKA (reference sequence). This receptor was identified in a woman in her twenties or thirties with alopecia areata. Some clones in this sample may be carry-over from other donors' samples. The source was whole blood, collected in connection with sensitization to the hapten diphenylcyclopropenone (DPC). The chain uses TRBV20-1 and TRBJ2-7, with 7 bases matching TRBD2. This chain's CDR3 is CSATQLASGPYEQYF. The CDR3 DNA is TGCAGTGCTACCCAGCTTGCTAGCGGACCGTACGAGCAGTACTTC.